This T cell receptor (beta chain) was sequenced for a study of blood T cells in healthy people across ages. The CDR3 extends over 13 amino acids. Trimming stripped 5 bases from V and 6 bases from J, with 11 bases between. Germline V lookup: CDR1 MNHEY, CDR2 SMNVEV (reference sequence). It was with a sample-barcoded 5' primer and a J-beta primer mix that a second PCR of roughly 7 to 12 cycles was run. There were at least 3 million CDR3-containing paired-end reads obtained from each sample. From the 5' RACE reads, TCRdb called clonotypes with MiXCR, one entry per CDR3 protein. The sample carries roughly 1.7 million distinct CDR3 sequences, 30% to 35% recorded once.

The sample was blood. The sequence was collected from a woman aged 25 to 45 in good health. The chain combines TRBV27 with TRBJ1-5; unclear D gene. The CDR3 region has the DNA TGTGCCAGCAGTCCCAGTATAGCTCAGCCCCAGCATTTT. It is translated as CASSPSIAQPQHF.